The next 29 T cell receptor beta chains were all read from a single sample in a study of cytomegalovirus exposure and HLA in healthy donors. Produced via immunoSEQ multiplex PCR; TCRdb's table is partial and in-frame only. The table lists approximately 200,000 clones, 81% of them singletons. The sequenced sample consisted of PBMCs. The receptors shown here come from a woman in her twenties or thirties in good health and CMV-seronegative.

This clone was found once. The chain combines TRBV27 with TRBJ2-1, with 7 bases identical to TRBD1. The CDR3 has 14 amino acids. Germline V lookup: CDR1 MNHEY, CDR2 SMNVEV (reference sequence). V lost 3 bases and J lost 3; bases outside the gene matches: 2. CDR3 region: CASSLGTDYNEQFF. The CDR3 coding sequence is TGTGCCAGCAGTTTGGGGACAGACTACAATGAGCAGTTCTTC.

The chain employs TRBV7-9 and TRBJ1-2; 7 bases are a match to TRBD1. Unmatched junction bases numbered 7, after V lost 1 base and J lost 8 bases. CDR1 is SEHNR, CDR2 FQNEAQ, per germline (reference sequence). This CDR3 is 14 amino acids long. This chain's CDR3 is CASSLDARDSGYTF. CDR3 DNA: TGTGCCAGCAGCTTAGATGCTCGGGACAGCGGCTACACCTTC.

In the case of this clone: The same CDR3 can be traced to other DNA sequences in this sample. The chain has TRBV15 and TRBJ2-7; 11 bases fit TRBD1. Germline V gene lookup returns CDR1 LNHNV and CDR2 YYDKDF (reference sequence). This CDR3 spans 14 amino acids. The trim removed 6 bases at V and 1 base at J, leaving 2 bases unmatched. The CDR3 nucleotides read TGTGCCACCAGTCGGGACAGGGGGTCCTACGAGCAGTACTTC. Its protein is CATSRDRGSYEQYF. Full variable domain (remainder filled in from reference TRBV15 and TRBJ2-7): DAMVIQNPRYQVTQFGKPVTLSCSQTLNHNVMYWYQQKSSQAPKLLFHYYDKDFNNEADTPDNFQSRRPNTSFCFLDIRSPGLGDTAMYLCATSRDRGSYEQYFGPGTRLTVT.

As concerns this clone: The sample has other DNA sequences that encode this CDR3 too. The J gene is TRBJ2-7, the V gene TRBV5-1; 10 nucleotides match TRBD1. The CDR3 spans 14 residues. The junction had 2 bases not matched to a gene; V was cut back by 0 bases and J by 5 bases. CDR1 and CDR2 from the germline V gene are SGHRS and YFSETQ. DNA of the CDR3: TGCGCCAGCAGCTTGGGACAGGGGGCGAACGAGCAGTACTTC. The encoded protein is CASSLGQGANEQYF.

This chain links TRBV2 with TRBJ2-7, with D tentatively TRBD2 (5 bases). In germline, CDR1 is SNHLY, CDR2 FYNNEI. This CDR3 is built from 16 residues. Trimming stripped 3 bases from V and 0 bases from J, with 15 bases between. CDR3 coding DNA: TGTGCCAGCAGTGATGGTTGGGGTAGCGCCTCCTACGAGCAGTACTTC. Residues: CASSDGWGSASYEQYF.

This rearrangement joins TRBV7-6 to TRBJ1-1, with D perhaps matching TRBD1 (6 bases). Per germline, CDR1 SGHVS and CDR2 FNYEAQ. This CDR3 has 16 amino acids. V lost 5 bases and J 5 bases, leaving 21 bases between the germline ends. DNA for the CDR3: TGTGCCAGCAGCCCCCAAGCGGGGGCAATACGAACTGAAGCTTTCTTT. Translating gives CASSPQAGAIRTEAFF.

V gene TRBV18 combines with J gene TRBJ1-4; D unclear. V lost 4 bases, J lost 2 bases, and 11 bases lay in between. CDR1 and CDR2 from the germline V gene are KGHSH and LQKENI. CDR3 length: 15 amino acids. CDR3 bases: TGTGCCAGCTCACGGGTCAGCGGGACTAATGAAAAACTGTTTTTT. Amino acids: CASSRVSGTNEKLFF.

The chain couples TRBV7-2 to TRBJ1-1, with a possible D match to TRBD1 (6 bases). The V end was cut by 5 bases, the J end by 1 base, with 14 bases between. The CDR3 totals 15 residues. Germline CDR1 reads SGHTA; CDR2 reads FQGNSA. In nucleotides, the CDR3 is TGTGCCAGCAGCCCCACCCGGGGGGCGAACACTGAAGCTTTCTTT. Translating gives CASSPTRGANTEAFF. The whole variable domain, remainder taken from reference TRBV7-2 and TRBJ1-1, is GAGVSQSPSNKVTEKGKDVELRCDPISGHTALYWYRQSLGQGLEFLIYFQGNSAPDKSGLPSDRFSAERTGGSVSTLTIQRTQQEDSAVYLCASSPTRGANTEAFFGQGTRLTVV.

The table lists this clone with a count of one. The V call is TRBV19, the J call TRBJ1-2; D gene uncertain. In germline, CDR1 is LNHDA, CDR2 SQIVND (reference sequence). The CDR3 is 14 amino acids. V was shortened by 3 bases and J by 3 bases, with 11 bases between the two germline ends. The CDR3 nucleotides read TGTGCCAGTAGTATTTGGCAGCTAGACTATGGCTACACCTTC. Its protein product is CASSIWQLDYGYTF. Complete variable domain (other parts from reference TRBV19 and TRBJ1-2): DGGITQSPKYLFRKEGQNVTLSCEQNLNHDAMYWYRQDPGQGLRLIYYSQIVNDFQKGDIAEGYSVSREKKESFPLTVTSAQKNPTAFYLCASSIWQLDYGYTFGSGTRLTVV.

This rearrangement joins TRBV28 to TRBJ1-4; TRBD1 is a possible D gene (5 bases). V was shortened by 2 bases and J by 5 bases, with 12 bases between the two germline ends. Germline values: CDR1 MDHEN, CDR2 SYDVKM. The CDR3 extends over 15 amino acids. The CDR3 is CASSLPTGDNEKLFF. The CDR3 DNA follows: TGTGCCAGCAGTTTACCGACGGGGGACAATGAAAAACTGTTTTTT.

This chain uses TRBV27 with TRBJ2-5; D might be TRBD2 (6 bases). This CDR3 has 13 residues. V lost 4 bases and J lost 5, with 11 bases in between. Looked up from germline, CDR1 is MNHEY and CDR2 is SMNVEV (reference sequence). The CDR3 loop reads CASSWAGRETQYF. The CDR3 DNA reads as TGTGCCAGCAGTTGGGCGGGACGGGAGACCCAGTACTTC.

The chain combines TRBV28 with TRBJ1-5; D uncertain. Trimming took 6 bases from V and 7 from J, leaving 19 bases between them. CDR3 length equals 15 residues. Germline V gene sequence: CDR1 MDHEN, CDR2 SYDVKM. The CDR3 DNA reads TGTGCCAGCAGCCCTGCAGGAGGGTTTGAGCAGCCCCAGCATTTT. The encoded protein is CASSPAGGFEQPQHF. The full variable domain, its missing parts supplied by reference TRBV28 and TRBJ1-5, is DVKVTQSSRYLVKRTGEKVFLECVQDMDHENMFWYRQDPGLGLRLIYFSYDVKMKEKGDIPEGYSVSREKKERFSLILESASTNQTSMYLCASSPAGGFEQPQHFGDGTRLSIL.

J is TRBJ2-1 and V is TRBV5-6; possible D gene TRBD2, 6 bases. The CDR3 has 15 residues. Trimming shortened V by 4 bases and J by 7 bases, and 18 bases separated the two germline ends. CDR1 and CDR2 (germline): SGHDT, YYEEEE. In nucleotides, the CDR3 is TGTGCCAGCAGCGCGAGGGGACTCCTGAGTAATGAGCAGTTCTTC. As protein: CASSARGLLSNEQFF.

This clone was recorded only once. The rearrangement uses TRBV30 and TRBJ2-2; 9 positions agree with TRBD1. Trimming took 7 bases from V and 0 from J; bases not matched to a gene: 3. The V gene's germline CDR1 is GTSNPN and CDR2 SVGIG (reference sequence). The length of the CDR3 is 14 residues. CDR3 sequence reads: CAFTGGSNTGELFF. The CDR3 region has the DNA TGTGCCTTCACAGGGGGCTCGAACACCGGGGAGCTGTTTTTT.

The rearrangement links TRBV5-1 to TRBJ2-1; 12 bases map to TRBD1. The CDR3 consists of 15 residues. CDR1 SGHRS and CDR2 YFSETQ come from the germline V gene. J gave up 8 bases and V 4 bases, and 7 bases lay outside the gene matches. The CDR3 here is CASSHTGTGGDEQFF. Here the CDR3 DNA reads TGCGCCAGCAGCCACACCGGGACAGGGGGCGATGAGCAGTTCTTC.

This rearrangement joins TRBV28 to TRBJ2-7, with D perhaps matching TRBD2 (5 bases). Trimming stripped 4 bases from V and 2 bases from J, with 15 bases between. This CDR3 spans 15 amino acids. CDR1 is MDHEN and CDR2 is SYDVKM in the germline V gene. CDR3 sequence: CASSSRGRAAYEQYF. The DNA for the CDR3 is TGTGCCAGCAGTTCCCGAGGGCGGGCCGCCTACGAGCAGTACTTC.

V gene TRBV4-1 combines with J gene TRBJ2-7; D not certain. Germline loops: CDR1 MGHRA, CDR2 YSYEKL. The CDR3 totals 15 residues. V was cut by 0 bases and J by 4 bases, with 13 bases left in between. The CDR3 is CASSQDGQLLYEQYF. The CDR3 DNA follows: TGCGCCAGCAGCCAAGATGGGCAGCTCCTTTACGAGCAGTACTTC.

This clone appeared once. The rearrangement uses TRBV11-2 and TRBJ2-7; TRBD1 aligns across 8 bases. The CDR3 contains 17 residues. Looked up from germline, CDR1 is SGHAT and CDR2 is FQNNGV. With V trimmed by 2 bases and J by 2 bases, 11 bases remained unmatched. The CDR3 DNA reads as TGTGCCAGCAGCTTAAAAGTCTCGGGACAGGCAACCTACGAGCAGTACTTC. Translation gives CASSLKVSGQATYEQYF.

J is TRBJ2-3 and V is TRBV10-3; 13 bases align to TRBD2. V shed 5 bases and J 2 bases; nucleotides not matched to a gene: 4. Germline V CDR1 and CDR2: ENHRY, SYGVKD. CDR3 size: 16 residues. CDR3 bases: TGTGCCATCAGTAGGACTAGCGGGGGATCCACAGATACGCAGTATTTT. Translating it yields CAISRTSGGSTDTQYF.

This chain uses TRBV27 with TRBJ2-3; D might be TRBD2 (5 bases). The CDR3 is made up of 18 amino acids. Looked up from germline, CDR1 is MNHEY and CDR2 is SMNVEV (reference sequence). Trimming removed 2 bases from V and 0 bases from J, with 18 bases in between. CDR3 loop: CASSLGGGDFSSTDTQYF. The CDR3 nucleotides read TGTGCCAGCAGTTTAGGAGGCGGAGACTTCTCTAGCACAGATACGCAGTATTTT.

J is TRBJ2-7 and V is TRBV15; 7 bases map to TRBD1. The ends lost 0 bases at V and 2 bases at J; junction bases unmatched: 4. The CDR3 consists of 15 residues. Germline V gene sequence: CDR1 LNHNV, CDR2 YYDKDF (reference sequence). This CDR3 reads CATSREGQGAYEQYF. DNA for the CDR3: TGTGCCACCAGCAGAGAGGGCCAGGGGGCCTACGAGCAGTACTTC.

This clone was detected only a few times. J is TRBJ2-7 and V is TRBV4-1, with D possibly TRBD1 on 8 matching bases. The germline V and J ends were trimmed by 5 bases and 5 bases, with 16 bases remaining between them. The CDR3 is 14 residues long. CDR1 MGHRA and CDR2 YSYEKL come from the germline V gene. CDR3 amino acids: CASSYRGGLNEQYF. For the CDR3, the DNA is TGCGCCAGCAGCTACAGGGGGGGTCTAAACGAGCAGTACTTC.

The rearrangement joins TRBV7-2 to TRBJ1-2, with a possible D match to TRBD1 (5 bases). The CDR3 is made up of 14 amino acids. In germline, CDR1 is SGHTA, CDR2 FQGNSA. The germline V and J ends were trimmed by 3 bases and 2 bases, with 10 bases remaining between them. The CDR3 DNA sequence: TGTGCCAGCAGCTTTACGACAGTAAACTATGGCTACACCTTC. It encodes CASSFTTVNYGYTF.

This clone was seen only once. The chain combines TRBV19 with TRBJ1-1; D gene uncertain. The ends were cut back, 7 bases at V and 4 bases at J, with 16 bases in the middle. Germline V CDR1 and CDR2: LNHDA, SQIVND (reference sequence). The CDR3 runs to 14 residues. CDR3 nucleotides: TGTGCCAGTATTGGGCAGGTTTGGGCCACTGAAGCTTTCTTT. Amino acid sequence: CASIGQVWATEAFF.

This clone was seen more than once but under ten times. The chain combines TRBV28 with TRBJ1-2; possible D gene TRBD1, 5 bases. The germline V and J ends were trimmed by 3 bases and 10 bases, with 12 bases remaining between them. CDR3 size: 12 residues. Looked up from germline, CDR1 is MDHEN and CDR2 is SYDVKM. As DNA, the CDR3 is TGTGCCAGCAGTTTGGGTTTAGGGGACTACACCTTC. Its translation: CASSLGLGDYTF.

The chain couples TRBV6-6 to TRBJ2-1; 7 nucleotides match TRBD2. Looked up from germline, CDR1 is MNHNY and CDR2 is SVGAGI (reference sequence). This CDR3 spans 14 amino acids. V was pared by 2 bases and J by 6 bases, with 4 bases of the junction left unmatched. The CDR3 loop is CASSYTGTTNEQFF. The CDR3 DNA is TGTGCCAGCAGTTACACCGGGACTACCAATGAGCAGTTCTTC.

The J gene is TRBJ2-5, the V gene TRBV7-6, with 9 bases that match TRBD1. Germline V gene sequence: CDR1 SGHVS, CDR2 FNYEAQ. This CDR3 has 14 residues. J lost 2 bases, V lost 4 bases, and 2 bases had no gene match. The CDR3 loop is CASSSGQGQETQYF. CDR3 sequence (DNA): TGTGCCAGCAGCTCGGGACAGGGACAAGAGACCCAGTACTTC.

This chain joins TRBV2 and TRBJ2-2; D gene ambiguous. CDR1 and CDR2 (germline): SNHLY, FYNNEI. This CDR3 comprises 19 residues. Trimming left V 2 bases short and J 1 base short, with 20 bases between. CDR3 loop: CASSESDHRITENTGELFF. Written as DNA, the CDR3 is TGTGCCAGCAGTGAATCCGATCACCGAATAACAGAGAACACCGGGGAGCTGTTTTTT.

The rearrangement links TRBV28 to TRBJ2-5; 8 bases map to TRBD1. The CDR3 has 15 residues. V lost 4 bases and J lost 4; bases outside the gene matches: 8. CDR1 and CDR2 (germline): MDHEN, SYDVKM. CDR3 nucleotide sequence: TGTGCCAGCAGTTGGACAGGGAAGGAAGGAGAGACCCAGTACTTC. As protein: CASSWTGKEGETQYF.